The entry that follows covers one TCR beta chain sequence. Germline CDR1 WSHSY, CDR2 SAAADI. The J segment lost 7 bases and the V segment lost 0 bases, leaving 4 bases of the junction unmatched. This CDR3 has 14 amino acids. These data originate in a study of cytomegalovirus exposure and HLA in healthy donors. Looking at the study overall: Roughly 180 million T cells yielded some 120 million unique TCR beta sequences in earlier analysis.

The primer mix had 60 Vbeta and 13 Jbeta primers. Measured with immunoSEQ multiplex PCR; TCRdb has only the in-frame clones, and not every one. This sample's clone table lists approximately 54,000 clones. The TCR originated in a woman in her forties in good health and CMV-seronegative. V usage is TRBV10-2 and J usage is TRBJ2-5; 8 nucleotides match TRBD2. Sequenced: PBMCs. This chain's CDR3 is CASSESPSGGTQYF. The CDR3 nucleotides read TGCGCCAGCAGTGAGTCGCCCAGCGGGGGGACCCAGTACTTC.